The sequence of this T cell receptor (beta chain) was determined in a study of glioma-infiltrating T cells. V dropped 3 bases and J dropped 4 bases, with 12 bases sitting between them. From germline, CDR1 is MNHEY and CDR2 SMNVEV (reference sequence). This CDR3 comprises 14 residues. This clonotype was recorded many times. The iRepertoire nested amplicon-rescue multiplex PCR amplified TCR alpha and beta CDR3s from RNA. In TCRdb, the multiplex PCR reads were re-called with MiXCR into one record per CDR3 protein. This table has about 130,000 distinct CDR3 sequences, roughly 25% appearing once. The specimen sequenced was glioma tissue, nonneoplastic brain tissue, or PBMCs (not recorded which). The receptor was isolated from a human donor with low-grade glioma or glioblastoma, undergoing nonglioma brain surgery, or in good health (not recorded which). V is TRBV27 and J is TRBJ2-5, with D perhaps TRBD1 (6 bases). In DNA form, the CDR3 reads TGTGCCAGCAGTTTTATGCAGGGGTCAGAGACCCAGTACTTC. Residues: CASSFMQGSETQYF.